One TCR beta chain is described in this entry. Its antigen is undetermined. This record belongs to a study of cytomegalovirus exposure and HLA in healthy donors. Study as a whole: Falling in the Caucasian-associated ancestry cluster were 80% to 90% of 300 to 500 genotyped donors.

Regarding the study as a whole: As was reported, the classifier diagnosed cytomegalovirus status with high specificity and sensitivity. A later analysis showed HLA-associated TCR beta chains outstripping equally common others in clonal expansion. Among CMV-associated TCR beta chains, most appeared HLA-restricted in a later analysis.

Both 60 Vbeta primers and 13 Jbeta primers went into the PCR. Only in-frame clones appear in the TCRdb table, and some are missing; sequencing was by immunoSEQ multiplex PCR. The repertoire includes 180,000 or so clones, approximately 78% of them detected once, and under 3% sits in the top ten. V was pared by 2 bases and J by 2 bases, with 12 bases between. CDR1 and CDR2 from the germline V gene are KGHSH and LQKENI. CDR3 length equals 15 residues. This TCR derives from a human donor in good health. Sequenced input: PBMCs. The V gene is TRBV18, the J gene TRBJ1-2; D not certain. This chain's CDR3 is CASSPSGGKNYGYTF. For the CDR3, the DNA is TGTGCCAGCTCACCATCTGGCGGGAAGAACTATGGCTACACCTTC. The variable domain in full, completed from reference TRBV18 and TRBJ1-2, reads NAGVMQNPRHLVRRRGQEARLRCSPMKGHSHVYWYRQLPEEGLKFMVYLQKENIIDESGMPKERFSAEFPKEGPSILRIQQVVRGDSAAYFCASSPSGGKNYGYTFGSGTRLTVV.